One and the same sample provided the 18 T cell receptor beta chains below, sequenced in a study of shared clonotypes between healthy human individuals. The repertoire was sequenced with immunoSEQ multiplex PCR; TCRdb's copy has only in-frame clones and lacks some. The sample lists some 1 million clones; around 74% were seen once. Sequenced material: memory CD4+ T cells sorted from blood. The subset was: CD45RA-negative fraction. The receptors here all came from a man younger than 35 in good health.

This clone was detected once. Distinct nucleotide sequences in the sample also encode this CDR3. The chain joins TRBV5-8 to TRBJ1-5; D gene unclear. CDR1 is SGHTS, CDR2 YDEGEE, per germline. The CDR3 sequence is 15 residues long. Trimming took 0 bases from V and 1 from J, leaving 8 bases between them. The CDR3 sequence: CASSLGRWSNQPQHF. The CDR3 DNA reads as TGTGCCAGCAGCTTGGGCAGATGGAGCAATCAGCCCCAGCATTTT.

This chain uses TRBV11-3 with TRBJ2-3, with D possibly being TRBD1 (5 bases). The CDR3 covers 14 residues. The V gene's germline CDR1 is SGHNT and CDR2 YENEEA. V dropped 6 bases and J dropped 4 bases, with 14 bases sitting between them. CDR3 amino acids: CASSLGAIADTQYF. The CDR3 DNA is TGTGCCAGCAGTCTAGGGGCTATCGCAGATACGCAGTATTTT.

This clone was observed at least ten times. The same CDR3 also results from other DNA sequences found in this sample. The rearrangement links TRBV30 to TRBJ1-5; maybe TRBD1 (6 bases). CDR1 and CDR2 from the germline V gene are GTSNPN and SVGIG (reference sequence). V was clipped by 2 bases and J by 7 bases, with 12 bases between them. This CDR3 contains 13 residues. This CDR3 reads CAWSRGAGQPQHF. The CDR3 bases are TGTGCCTGGAGTCGGGGGGCTGGACAGCCCCAGCATTTT.

The chain has TRBV2 and TRBJ1-2; TRBD1 is a possible D gene (5 bases). The V end lost 6 bases, the J end lost 12 bases, and 23 bases lay between the germline ends. The germline V gene has CDR1 SNHLY and CDR2 FYNNEI. CDR3 length: 14 amino acids. CDR3 in amino acids: CASRGEQTRLGDTF. Written as DNA, the CDR3 is TGTGCCAGCAGGGGGGAACAGACCCGGCTAGGTGACACCTTC. Drawing the rest from reference TRBV2 and TRBJ1-2, the complete variable domain is EPEVTQTPSHQVTQMGQEVILRCVPISNHLYFYWYRQILGQKVEFLVSFYNNEISEKSEIFDDQFSVERPDGSNFTLKIRSTKLEDSAMYFCASRGEQTRLGDTFGSGTRLTVV.

The V gene is TRBV30, the J gene TRBJ2-3; no definite D call. The CDR3 is 13 residues long. Germline CDR1 reads GTSNPN; CDR2 reads SVGIG (reference sequence). V lost 2 bases and J 2 bases, leaving 8 bases between the germline ends. Written as DNA, the CDR3 is TGTGCCTGGAGTAAGGGTAACACAGATACGCAGTATTTT. This gives the protein CAWSKGNTDTQYF.

CDR3 nucleotides: TGTGCCAGCAGCGCTGGACTAGCAGGGGTGAAAGATGAGCAGTTCTTC. Protein: CASSAGLAGVKDEQFF. V and J are TRBV5-6 and TRBJ2-1; TRBD2 aligns across 8 bases. There are 16 residues in the CDR3. Per the germline V gene, CDR1 is SGHDT and CDR2 is YYEEEE. The trim removed 4 bases at V and 8 bases at J, leaving 14 bases unmatched. The complete variable domain, with remaining parts taken from reference TRBV5-6 and TRBJ2-1, reads DAGVTQSPTHLIKTRGQQVTLRCSPKSGHDTVSWYQQALGQGPQFIFQYYEEEERQRGNFPDRFSGHQFPNYSSELNVNALLLGDSALYLCASSAGLAGVKDEQFFGPGTRLTVL.

This clone was detected only once. The genes are TRBV5-1 and TRBJ2-7; 11 nucleotides agree with TRBD1. The CDR3 covers 16 residues. The germline V gene has CDR1 SGHRS and CDR2 YFSETQ. With V trimmed by 3 bases and J by 1 base, 6 bases remained unmatched. The CDR3 is CASSSSGQGASYEQYF. The CDR3 region has the DNA TGCGCCAGCAGCTCCTCCGGACAGGGGGCATCCTACGAGCAGTACTTC. Filled out from reference TRBV5-1 and TRBJ2-7, the complete variable domain reads KAGVTQTPRYLIKTRGQQVTLSCSPISGHRSVSWYQQTPGQGLQFLFEYFSETQRNKGNFPGRFSGRQFSNSRSEMNVSTLELGDSALYLCASSSSGQGASYEQYFGPGTRLTVT.

The genes are TRBV11-2 and TRBJ2-1; no reliable D call. The CDR3 spans 13 residues. The germline V gene encodes CDR1 SGHAT and CDR2 FQNNGV. Trimming shortened V by 2 bases and J by 5 bases, and 7 bases separated the two germline ends. The CDR3 region is CASSLTSDNEQFF. In DNA, the CDR3 is TGTGCCAGCAGCTTAACATCCGACAATGAGCAGTTCTTC. The entire variable domain, with the rest obtained from reference TRBV11-2 and TRBJ2-1, is as follows: EAGVAQSPRYKIIEKRQSVAFWCNPISGHATLYWYQQILGQGPKLLIQFQNNGVVDDSQLPKDRFSAERLKGVDSTLKIQPAKLEDSAVYLCASSLTSDNEQFFGPGTRLTVL.

This sequence joins TRBV7-9 and TRBJ2-5, with D possibly TRBD1 on 5 matching bases. V was cut by 3 bases and J by 5 bases, with 13 bases left in between. CDR1 is SEHNR, CDR2 FQNEAQ, per germline (reference sequence). This CDR3 contains 14 residues. For the CDR3, the DNA is TGTGCCAGCAGCTTGGTTAAAGGGGTGGAGACCCAGTACTTC. It codes for CASSLVKGVETQYF.

V is TRBV18 and J is TRBJ2-7; maybe TRBD2 (5 bases). Between the trimmed V and J ends, which lost 5 bases and 1 base, there was a span of 15 bases. CDR3 length: 15 amino acids. Looked up from germline, CDR1 is KGHSH and CDR2 is LQKENI. DNA of the CDR3: TGTGCCAGCTCAGGTCGGGAAGCTAAATCCTACGAGCAGTACTTC. Protein sequence: CASSGREAKSYEQYF.

This chain links TRBV11-2 with TRBJ2-7; TRBD1 aligns across 10 bases. V lost 4 bases and J lost 2; bases outside the gene matches: 8. This CDR3 is 16 amino acids long. The germline CDR1 and CDR2 sequences are SGHAT and FQNNGV. CDR3 sequence (DNA): TGTGCCAGCAGCTACCTCAGGGACAGGGGACCCTACGAGCAGTACTTC. Its translation is CASSYLRDRGPYEQYF.

The rearrangement uses TRBV19 and TRBJ2-4; TRBD1 aligns across 7 bases. This CDR3 has 14 amino acids. The J segment lost 7 bases and the V segment lost 6 bases, leaving 9 bases of the junction unmatched. Germline V lookup: CDR1 LNHDA, CDR2 SQIVND (reference sequence). The CDR3 loop reads CASRQQGLSNIQYF. The CDR3 region has the DNA TGTGCCAGTAGGCAACAGGGGCTTTCCAACATTCAGTACTTC. The variable domain in full, with the rest retrieved from reference TRBV19 and TRBJ2-4, is DGGITQSPKYLFRKEGQNVTLSCEQNLNHDAMYWYRQDPGQGLRLIYYSQIVNDFQKGDIAEGYSVSREKKESFPLTVTSAQKNPTAFYLCASRQQGLSNIQYFGAGTRLSVL.

The chain couples TRBV18 to TRBJ2-1, with TRBD2 matching over 8 bases. CDR1 and CDR2 from the germline V gene are KGHSH and LQKENI. The V and J ends lost 3 bases and 4 bases, in that order; junction bases with no gene match: 5. This CDR3 spans 15 amino acids. CDR3 in DNA: TGTGCCAGCTCACCTAGCGGGACAAAATACAATGAGCAGTTCTTC. As protein: CASSPSGTKYNEQFF.

This chain links TRBV30 with TRBJ2-2; D is ambiguous. The germline gives CDR1 GTSNPN, CDR2 SVGIG (reference sequence). This CDR3 comprises 11 residues. V was shortened by 3 bases and J by 4 bases, with 3 bases between the two germline ends. The CDR3 DNA is TGTGCCTGGAGAAGCACCGGGGAGCTGTTTTTT. The encoded protein is CAWRSTGELFF. Combining the CDR3 with reference TRBV30 and TRBJ2-2 gives the whole variable domain SQTIHQWPATLVQPVGSPLSLECTVEGTSNPNLYWYRQAAGRGLQLLFYSVGIGQISSEVPQNLSASRPQDRQFILSSKKLLLSDSGFYLCAWRSTGELFFGEGSRLTVL.

V and J are TRBV9 and TRBJ2-7; 11 positions match TRBD2. The CDR3 is 16 amino acids. Looked up from germline, CDR1 is SGDLS and CDR2 is YYNGEE. After removal of 4 bases from V and 6 bases from J, the junction contained 12 bases not matched to a gene. CDR3 sequence reads: CASSFSIGTSGFEQYF. Written as DNA, the CDR3 is TGTGCCAGCAGCTTCTCGATCGGGACTAGCGGATTCGAGCAGTACTTC.

In this sample, this clone turned up a few times. This sequence joins TRBV18 and TRBJ1-1; perhaps TRBD1 as D (5 bases). CDR1 is KGHSH, CDR2 LQKENI, per germline. Trimming stripped 3 bases from V and 3 bases from J, with 14 bases between. The CDR3 loop spans 15 amino acids. CDR3 loop: CASSPRQGFDTEAFF. DNA for the CDR3: TGTGCCAGCTCACCGAGGCAGGGTTTCGACACTGAAGCTTTCTTT.

The chain carries TRBV4-1 and TRBJ1-6; no reliable D call. V lost 1 base and J 0 bases, leaving 7 bases between the germline ends. Germline V CDR1 and CDR2: MGHRA, YSYEKL. The CDR3 spans 16 residues. Written as DNA, the CDR3 is TGCGCCAGCAGCCAAGGAGAAAGCTCCTATAATTCACCCCTCCACTTT. Residues: CASSQGESSYNSPLHF.

The chain links TRBV11-1 to TRBJ2-5; possible D gene TRBD2, 6 bases. The CDR3 is made up of 15 amino acids. V dropped 4 bases and J dropped 2 bases, with 14 bases sitting between them. CDR1 is SGHAT and CDR2 is FQDESV in the germline V gene (reference sequence). The CDR3 DNA reads as TGTGCCAGCAGCTCATACGGGACTGCACAAGAGACCCAGTACTTC. It codes for CASSSYGTAQETQYF.